The TCR beta chain described here comes from a study of CD8+ T cells in alopecia areata. In the study overall: Patients in the treated group were given tofacitinib by mouth, 5 to 10 mg twice a day. General observations from the study: Scalp clonality and expanded CD8+ clones among the top 100 were significantly decreased by tofacitinib. Compared with normal scalp, lesional scalp had higher clonality and more expanded CD8+ clones.

In regard to this clone: The antigen remains undetermined.

RNA extraction was followed by reverse transcription into cDNA, which acted as the sequencing template. TCRdb's table, derived via immunoSEQ multiplex PCR, lists solely in-frame clones and lacks some. The repertoire includes 90,000 to 150,000 clones, 50% to 75% of them detected once, and approximately 31% sits in the top ten. Stated treatment: oral pan-JAK inhibitor, 5-10 mg twice daily. Sampling of alopecia areata patients yielded lesional scalp punch biopsies as well as peripheral blood. Germline loops: CDR1 MGHDK, CDR2 SYGVNS. CDR3 length equals 11 residues. V gave up 2 bases and J gave up 5 bases, with 4 bases separating them.

This receptor was identified in a human donor with alopecia areata. The specimen comprised CD8+ T cells sorted from blood, sampled at week 4, from a patient treated with tofacitinib. V gene TRBV25-1 combines with J gene TRBJ2-7; D not certain. CDR3 region: CASSERNEQYF. DNA of the CDR3: TGTGCCAGCAGTGAAAGGAACGAGCAGTACTTC.